This TCR beta chain was profiled in a study of T-cell reconstitution after alpha-beta-depleted transplantation in children. CDR3 length: 16 amino acids. Per germline, CDR1 SGHRS and CDR2 YFSETQ. With 0 bases clipped from V and 3 bases from J, the junction kept 6 bases outside the gene matches. TCRbeta library preparation incorporated unique molecular identifiers. Each CDR3 protein is one row after TCRdb ran MiXCR on the PCR reads. Among about 410,000 distinct CDR3 sequences listed, roughly 22% were seen once. This clonotype has a handful of counts. This chain joins TRBV5-1 and TRBJ2-1, with TRBD2 identical over 7 bases. Specimen: PBMCs from the stem cell graft donor, collected from the stem cell graft. The clonotype was recovered from a human donor who donated a stem cell graft to a child with acute myeloid leukemia. Here the CDR3 DNA reads TGCGCCAGCAGCTTGGCCGGTGGGGGGGACTACAATGAGCAGTTCTTC. The encoded protein is CASSLAGGGDYNEQFF.